Only a few counts were recorded for the clone carrying this T cell receptor (beta chain). V shed 3 bases and J 4 bases; nucleotides not matched to a gene: 3. This CDR3 spans 14 amino acids. Germline V gives CDR1 DFQATT, CDR2 SNEGSKA (reference sequence). Two oligonucleotides, mixed equimolar, formed the beta constant-region primer covering TRBC1 and TRBC2. TCRdb reprocessed the UMI-ligation and nested PCR reads via MiXCR and lists one record per CDR3 protein. The sample lists 150,000 or so distinct CDR3 sequences, 15% to 20% seen once, with around 0.14% in the top ten. This sample was taken from a study of naive and memory T cell subsets.

The sample comprised naive CD4+ T cells from blood. The V call is TRBV20-1, the J call TRBJ2-3; TRBD1 matches 11 bases. The TCR was taken from a human donor in good health. The CDR3 loop reads CSARRTGGPDTQYF. CDR3 bases: TGCAGTGCTAGGAGGACAGGGGGCCCAGATACGCAGTATTTT.